The sequence of this T cell receptor beta chain was determined in a study of cytomegalovirus exposure and HLA in healthy donors. Overall study findings and caveats: Productive status was seen about 90% or about 30% of the time for most TCR beta V segments in an earlier analysis. Cytomegalovirus-associated TCR beta chains were listed, numbering 150 to 200.

This clone was seen a handful of times. The antigen is unknown. The PCR used 60 Vbeta and 13 Jbeta primers. The table came from immunoSEQ multiplex PCR; TCRdb's copy has only in-frame clones and leaves some out. The sample shows about 130,000 clones, over 80% of them seen only once. Healthy bone marrow donors supplied every sample. The sequenced sample consisted of PBMCs. This receptor was taken from a boy aged 5-17 years in good health and CMV-seronegative.

CDR3 protein: CASSATDNTEAFF. The CDR3 DNA follows: TGTGCCAGCAGTGCCACAGATAACACTGAAGCTTTCTTT. This chain connects TRBV6-5 to TRBJ1-1; D gene unclear. Between the trimmed V and J ends, which lost 5 bases and 2 bases, there was a span of 9 bases. Per the germline V gene, CDR1 is MNHEY and CDR2 is SVGAGI. The CDR3 has 13 amino acids.